These 22 T cell receptor beta chains originate from one sample sequenced in a study of blood T cell repertoires in COVID-19. Only in-frame clones appear in the TCRdb table, and some are missing; sequencing was by immunoSEQ multiplex PCR. This sample has fewer than 500,000 clones, with around 88% found just once. Sequences were obtained from peripheral blood. Receptors originate from a woman in her 30s with acute or convalescent COVID-19.

The chain has TRBV19 and TRBJ2-2; D perhaps matches TRBD1 (6 bases). The CDR3 extends over 13 amino acids. The V and J ends lost 10 bases and 5 bases respectively, with 14 bases between them. Germline assignment: CDR1 LNHDA and CDR2 SQIVND (reference sequence). The CDR3, as DNA: TGTGCCACCAAACTACAGGGTACCGGGGAGCTGTTTTTT. Protein: CATKLQGTGELFF.

The chain uses TRBV5-4 and TRBJ2-1, with 12 bases lining up with TRBD2. The germline V gene encodes CDR1 SGHNT and CDR2 YYREEE (reference sequence). CDR3 length: 14 amino acids. V lost 0 bases to trimming and J lost 13 bases; unmatched junction nucleotides: 5. CDR3 residues: CASSLALAGGSQFF. Here the CDR3 DNA reads TGTGCCAGCAGCTTGGCCCTAGCGGGGGGGTCTCAGTTCTTC.

This clone was recorded only once. This rearrangement joins TRBV7-8 to TRBJ2-5; 7 bases match TRBD1. The CDR3 is 17 residues long. V lost 5 bases to trimming and J lost 5 bases; unmatched junction nucleotides: 17. Germline V gives CDR1 SGHVS, CDR2 FQNEAQ. The CDR3 DNA reads as TGTGCCAGCAGCCCTTCTCTGGTTGCAGGGGGAGTGGAGACCCAGTACTTC. This encodes CASSPSLVAGGVETQYF. The whole variable domain, remainder taken from reference TRBV7-8 and TRBJ2-5, is GAGVSQSPRYKVAKRGQDVALRCDPISGHVSLFWYQQALGQGPEFLTYFQNEAQLDKSGLPSDRFFAERPEGSVSTLKIQRTQQEDSAVYLCASSPSLVAGGVETQYFGPGTRLLVL.

The chain uses TRBV19 and TRBJ2-3; D uncertain. This CDR3 has 13 residues. Germline V lookup: CDR1 LNHDA, CDR2 SQIVND (reference sequence). Trimming removed 3 bases at V and 5 bases at J, with 9 bases between. DNA of the CDR3: TGTGCCAGTAGTATGTTTAGTAGAGATACGCAGTATTTT. This sequence encodes CASSMFSRDTQYF.

The chain couples TRBV7-8 to TRBJ2-5, with D maybe TRBD2 (5 bases). Trimming cost V 2 bases and J 4 bases, with 11 bases left between them. This CDR3 has 14 amino acids. Per germline, CDR1 SGHVS and CDR2 FQNEAQ. CDR3 region: CASSLTLGRETQYF. DNA of the CDR3: TGTGCCAGCAGCTTAACACTAGGGAGAGAGACCCAGTACTTC.

The chain carries TRBV9 and TRBJ2-3, with D possibly TRBD1 on 6 matching bases. Germline values: CDR1 SGDLS, CDR2 YYNGEE. The CDR3 has 16 amino acids. Trimming pared 0 bases from V and 3 bases from J, leaving 14 bases between. DNA for the CDR3: TGTGCCAGCAGCGTAGATTCTGGACAGAGAACAGATACGCAGTATTTT. It codes for CASSVDSGQRTDTQYF.

This sequence joins TRBV5-6 and TRBJ2-5; 8 nucleotides agree with TRBD2. CDR3 length: 15 residues. The ends lost 3 bases at V and 9 bases at J; junction bases unmatched: 13. Germline V lookup: CDR1 SGHDT, CDR2 YYEEEE. The CDR3 region is CASSYLGTRGFPQYF. The CDR3 DNA follows: TGTGCCAGCAGCTATTTGGGGACTAGGGGGTTTCCCCAGTACTTC.

The chain couples TRBV11-3 to TRBJ1-1; no clear D. CDR3 length: 17 residues. Per germline, CDR1 SGHNT and CDR2 YENEEA. Trimming stripped 0 bases from V and 0 bases from J, with 14 bases between. CDR3 protein: CASSLDLVRRMNTEAFF. The CDR3 region has the DNA TGTGCCAGCAGCTTAGATTTAGTTAGAAGAATGAACACTGAAGCTTTCTTT.

V usage is TRBV7-6 and J usage is TRBJ2-7, with 8 positions matching TRBD1. The CDR3 is 16 amino acids. With V trimmed by 5 bases and J by 0 bases, 9 bases remained unmatched. Germline values: CDR1 SGHVS, CDR2 FNYEAQ. CDR3 nucleotides: TGTGCCAGCAGCCCATACCGGACAGGGAACTCCTACGAGCAGTACTTC. Amino acid sequence: CASSPYRTGNSYEQYF.

The J gene is TRBJ2-7, the V gene TRBV19; 7 nucleotides align to TRBD2. V lost 3 bases, J lost 3 bases, and 5 bases stayed unmatched. The germline gives CDR1 LNHDA, CDR2 SQIVND (reference sequence). The CDR3 contains 14 residues. The CDR3 DNA reads as TGTGCCAGTAGTATGGCCGGGGGGAGCTACGAGCAGTACTTC. Residues: CASSMAGGSYEQYF.

CDR3 in amino acids: CASSPRGGARTEAFF. The CDR3 region has the DNA TGTGCCAGCTCACCAAGGGGGGGGGCGCGCACTGAAGCTTTCTTT. The genes are TRBV18 and TRBJ1-1; D is perhaps TRBD1 (6 bases). Trimming cost V 2 bases and J 4 bases, with 14 bases left between them. Germline V CDR1 and CDR2: KGHSH, LQKENI. CDR3 size: 15 residues.

The chain links TRBV20-1 to TRBJ2-3, with a possible D match to TRBD1 (5 bases). The CDR3 is made up of 11 amino acids. Germline CDR1 and CDR2: DFQATT and SNEGSKA (reference sequence). The ends were cut back, 7 bases at V and 8 bases at J, with 13 bases in the middle. The CDR3 is CSDRRERTQYF. The CDR3 DNA reads TGCAGTGATCGCAGGGAACGTACGCAGTATTTT.

V usage is TRBV5-1 and J usage is TRBJ1-1, with a possible D match to TRBD1 (6 bases). The CDR3 totals 15 residues. Germline CDR1 reads SGHRS; CDR2 reads YFSETQ. Trimming took 4 bases from V and 1 from J, leaving 14 bases between them. CDR3 DNA sequence: TGCGCCAGCAGCCCCAACAGGGATGGGAACACTGAAGCTTTCTTT. Translated, it gives CASSPNRDGNTEAFF.

The V call is TRBV4-2, the J call TRBJ2-2, with D perhaps matching TRBD2 (6 bases). This CDR3 has 14 residues. Germline V gives CDR1 LGHNA, CDR2 YNFKEQ. The V and J ends lost 1 base and 6 bases respectively, with 9 bases between them. CDR3 DNA sequence: TGTGCCAGCAGCCAAGGGTGGGGGGCCGGGGAGCTGTTTTTT. Its translation is CASSQGWGAGELFF.

The gene calls are TRBV10-3 and TRBJ2-2, with 7 bases matching TRBD1. V lost 4 bases to trimming and J lost 3 bases; unmatched junction nucleotides: 5. Germline V lookup: CDR1 ENHRY, CDR2 SYGVKD. The CDR3 length is 15 residues. The CDR3 bases are TGTGCCATCAGTGGAGACAGGGCGTACACCGGGGAGCTGTTTTTT. This translates into CAISGDRAYTGELFF.

This chain connects TRBV6-2 or TRBV6-3 to TRBJ2-1; 15 bases match TRBD2. Germline V gene sequence: CDR1 MNHEY, CDR2 SVGEGT. Trimming removed 6 bases from V and 9 bases from J; junction bases left unmatched: 6. CDR3 length: 15 residues. The CDR3, as DNA: TGTGCCAGCAGCCGGACTAGCGGGGGGGTTGGTGAGCAGTTCTTC. Its translation: CASSRTSGGVGEQFF.

As regards this clone: At the DNA level, this CDR3 is encoded by other sequences in the same sample as well. This chain uses TRBV6-5 with TRBJ2-5; TRBD2 might be the D (6 bases). This CDR3 region has 10 residues. CDR1 and CDR2 from the germline V gene are MNHEY and SVGAGI. V lost 8 bases, J lost 5 bases, and 6 bases lay in between. CDR3 residues: CASGGETQYF. Here the CDR3 DNA reads TGTGCCAGCGGGGGGGAGACCCAGTACTTC.

About this clone: The sample has other DNA sequences that encode this CDR3 too. The CDR3 region is CASSLTDHQPQHF. CDR3 nucleotide sequence: TGTGCCAGCAGCCTGACAGATCATCAGCCCCAGCATTTT. This chain connects TRBV28 to TRBJ1-5; TRBD1 is a possible D gene (5 bases). Trimming cost V 6 bases and J 5 bases, with 11 bases left between them. The CDR3 is made up of 13 amino acids. Germline V gene lookup returns CDR1 MDHEN and CDR2 SYDVKM.

This chain connects TRBV6-5 to TRBJ1-5; no clear D. CDR3 size: 16 residues. Germline CDR1 MNHEY, CDR2 SVGAGI. The V end was cut by 4 bases, the J end by 7 bases, with 20 bases between. The CDR3 DNA is TGTGCCAGCAGTTCGGGGTCTCAAGCAATGGGCCAGCCCCAGCATTTT. Amino acids: CASSSGSQAMGQPQHF.

V and J are TRBV29-1 and TRBJ1-1; 8 nucleotides match TRBD1. The CDR3 contains 11 residues. V trimming: 7 bases; J trimming: 11 bases; junction bases outside the gene matches: 9. Germline V gives CDR1 SQVTM, CDR2 ANQGSEA. The CDR3 sequence: CSGQGPGGAFF. Written as DNA, the CDR3 is TGCAGCGGACAGGGGCCGGGCGGGGCTTTCTTT.

This clone has just one count. This chain uses TRBV3-1 (or the pseudogene TRBV3-2) with TRBJ2-2; TRBD2 matches 8 bases. With 4 bases clipped from V and 8 bases from J, the junction kept 3 bases outside the gene matches. The CDR3 is 13 residues long. In germline, CDR1 is LGHDT, CDR2 YNNKEL (reference sequence). CDR3 DNA sequence: TGTGCCAGCAGCCTTAGCGGGGCGGGGGAGCTGTTTTTT. It codes for CASSLSGAGELFF.

The chain couples TRBV2 to TRBJ2-7; 14 bases fit TRBD2. The length of the CDR3 is 15 residues. Germline lookup yields CDR1 SNHLY and CDR2 FYNNEI. The V and J ends lost 5 bases and 7 bases, in that order; junction bases with no gene match: 7. This CDR3 is CASSTGTSGGGEQYF. The CDR3 DNA follows: TGTGCCAGCAGTACCGGGACTAGCGGGGGTGGAGAGCAGTACTTC.